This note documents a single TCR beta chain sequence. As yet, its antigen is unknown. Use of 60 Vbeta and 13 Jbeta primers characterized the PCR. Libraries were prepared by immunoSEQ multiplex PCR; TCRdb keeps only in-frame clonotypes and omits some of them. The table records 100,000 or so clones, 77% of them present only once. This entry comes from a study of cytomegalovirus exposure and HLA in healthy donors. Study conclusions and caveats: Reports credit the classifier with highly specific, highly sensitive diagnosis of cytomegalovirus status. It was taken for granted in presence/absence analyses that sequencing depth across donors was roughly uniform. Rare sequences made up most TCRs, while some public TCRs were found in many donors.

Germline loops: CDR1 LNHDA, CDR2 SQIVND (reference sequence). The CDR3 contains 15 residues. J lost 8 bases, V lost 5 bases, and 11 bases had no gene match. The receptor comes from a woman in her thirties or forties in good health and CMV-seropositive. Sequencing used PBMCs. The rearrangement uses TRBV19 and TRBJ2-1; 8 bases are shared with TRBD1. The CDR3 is CASSPREDRAYEQFF. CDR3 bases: TGTGCCAGTAGTCCTCGAGAGGACAGGGCCTATGAGCAGTTCTTC.